This record looks at one T cell receptor (beta chain) sequence and its context. The target of this receptor is not known. No quality values exist for individual bases; no much larger clone is one base distant. This sample is drawn from a study of OX40 agonist ivuxolimab in advanced cancers. Looking at the study overall: Ivuxolimab was an agonistic, fully human IgG2 monoclonal antibody directed against OX40 (CD134), a costimulatory receptor. Partial responses occurred in three dose-escalation patients, of whom one had hepatocellular carcinoma and two had cutaneous melanoma. Peripheral TCRbeta sequencing aimed to test whether ivuxolimab altered TCR sequence diversity and caused clonal T-cell expansion. Of the roughly 53 patients in dose escalation, around 20 had hepatocellular carcinoma, approximately 15 had melanoma, 9 had renal cell carcinoma and 9 had head and neck cancer. The paper covers the monotherapy dose-escalation part of the phase I ivuxolimab trial, which included N ≈ 50 patients. A male proportion of nearly 85% and a mean age of around 60 years, ranging from about 23 to 90, were recorded for the dose-escalation cohort. Intravenous ivuxolimab was administered to patients every 2 weeks at six dose levels: 0.01, 0.1, 0.3, 1.5, 3 and 10 mg/kg. Prior anti-PD-1, anti-PD-L1 or anti-CTLA-4 therapy was permitted, and 35% to 40% of dose-escalation patients had received checkpoint inhibitors.

The trial excluded patients who had a history of autoimmune disease or were on systemic immunosuppression. In every dose cohort, peripheral blood was drawn for TCR sequencing at baseline, cycle 4 day 1, and cycle 7 day 1. The samples were taken from a phase I, first-in-human, multicenter, open-label dose-escalation trial of ivuxolimab. The trial enrolled adults with locally advanced or metastatic head and neck squamous cell, hepatocellular, melanoma or renal cell carcinoma. Before TCR sequencing, CD4+ and CD8+ T cells were separately sorted from peripheral blood. Points the paper makes about the study in general: The antigen specificity of the clonally expanded peripheral T cells was not determined. Partial responders in the 0.1-3.0 mg/kg groups had among the lowest normalized peripheral clonal expansion, especially among CD8+ T cells. At doses of 0.1 to 3.0 mg/kg, clonal expansion of both CD4+ and CD8+ blood T cells was observed from baseline to week 6. Low levels of normalized T-cell clonal expansion were also seen in some patients who did not respond. After ivuxolimab, expanded clones were on average more numerous among CD8+ T cells than among CD4+ T cells.

Relative to germline, V is 5 bases shorter and J is 0 bases shorter, with 9 bases between their ends. CDR1 and CDR2, looked up from the germline V gene, are SGHRS and YFSETQ. The CDR3 starts with the cysteine, ends with the phenylalanine, and has 14 residues. The entry retains the CDR3 DNA only, 42 bases that are in frame from base 1. Genomic DNA was extracted from sorted cells for sequencing of the TCRbeta CDR3 region. The immunoSEQ Assay was used for sequencing of TCRbeta CDR3 regions. TCRdb obtained this table from immuneACCESS and retained in-frame rearrangements with V and J assigned. These tables miss some clones; where compared with another copy, unresolved V genes account for less than half of the shortfall, and the remainder is unexplained. This sample lists approximately 90,000 clones; about 89% were detected once. The ten largest clonotypes hold around 8.7% of the sample.

The sequence was collected from an adult with an advanced solid tumor such as melanoma, head and neck, liver or kidney cancer. This receptor chain uses TRBV5-1 and TRBJ2-1; the D gene assignment is ambiguous. Sequenced material: CD4+ or CD8+ T cells sorted from blood, taken in a trial of the OX40 agonist ivuxolimab. The bases are TGCGCCAGCAGTCTCAGAAACTCCTACAATGAGCAGTTCTTC. Its protein is CASSLRNSYNEQFF. Full variable domain (CDR3 extended with the reference TRBV5-1 and TRBJ2-1 proteins): KAGVTQTPRYLIKTRGQQVTLSCSPISGHRSVSWYQQTPGQGLQFLFEYFSETQRNKGNFPGRFSGRQFSNSRSEMNVSTLELGDSALYLCASSLRNSYNEQFFGPGTRLTVL.